The 20 T cell receptor beta chains below all came from one sample that was sequenced in a study of glioma-infiltrating T cells. Amplification of TCR alpha and beta CDR3 regions from RNA used iRepertoire nested multiplex PCR. MiXCR, applied by TCRdb to the multiplex PCR reads, yields one record per CDR3 protein. The data show about 140,000 distinct CDR3 sequences, more than 35% seen once. Sample: glioma tissue, nonneoplastic brain tissue, or PBMCs (not recorded which). The receptors were gathered from a human donor with low-grade glioma or glioblastoma, undergoing nonglioma brain surgery, or in good health (not recorded which).

There are a few counts of this clonotype. The gene calls are TRBV3-1 and TRBJ2-7; D is undetermined. V lost 1 base to trimming and J lost 7 bases, with 5 bases between them. The CDR3 has 11 amino acids. The germline CDR1 and CDR2 sequences are LGHDT and YNNKEL (reference sequence). CDR3 coding DNA: TGTGCCAGCAGCCAAGTTCAGGAGCAGTACTTC. Translation gives CASSQVQEQYF.

This clonotype was counted only a few times. This chain uses TRBV20-1 with TRBJ1-1; 9 bases agree with TRBD1. V was clipped by 5 bases and J by 2 bases; unmatched bases: 12. Looked up from germline, CDR1 is DFQATT and CDR2 is SNEGSKA (reference sequence). The CDR3 is 16 residues long. The CDR3 loop reads CSARNALTGGNTEAFF. Written as DNA, the CDR3 is TGCAGTGCTCGGAACGCTCTGACAGGGGGAAACACTGAAGCTTTCTTT.

The V gene is TRBV3-1, the J gene TRBJ1-3; D might be TRBD1 (5 bases). The ends were cut back, 2 bases at V and 2 bases at J, with 13 bases in the middle. CDR3 length equals 16 residues. Germline CDR1 and CDR2: LGHDT and YNNKEL (reference sequence). The DNA for the CDR3 is TGTGCCAGCAGCCAAAGCCCCGACAGAACTGGAAACACCATATATTTT. Translated: CASSQSPDRTGNTIYF.

About this clonotype: This could be a read error, since a much larger clone is one nucleotide away. The rearrangement joins TRBV6-5 to TRBJ2-1; the D gene is possibly TRBD1 (6 bases). The CDR3 length is 11 residues. Germline lookup yields CDR1 MNHEY and CDR2 SVGAGI. The CDR3 region is CASQGHNGQFF. CDR3 sequence (DNA): TGTGCCAGCCAGGGGCACAATGGGCAGTTCTTC.

This clonotype was seen a handful of times. The genes are TRBV6-1 and TRBJ2-7; 7 bases agree with TRBD1. Germline V gene lookup returns CDR1 MNHNS and CDR2 SASEGT. V shed 7 bases, J shed 2 bases, and the junction held 5 bases outside the gene matches. The CDR3 is 13 residues long. CDR3 region: CASKRTGAYEQYF. CDR3 nucleotides: TGTGCCAGCAAAAGGACAGGAGCCTACGAGCAGTACTTC.

This clonotype occurred many times. The gene calls are TRBV7-2 and TRBJ2-3, with 9 bases that match TRBD1. The CDR3 extends over 14 amino acids. The trim removed 3 bases at V and 4 bases at J, leaving 2 bases unmatched. The germline CDR1 and CDR2 sequences are SGHTA and FQGNSA. CDR3 bases: TGTGCCAGCAGCTTGGGACAGGGAGCAGATACGCAGTATTTT. It is translated as CASSLGQGADTQYF.

In its sample, this clonotype was seen a few times. This chain joins TRBV27 and TRBJ2-5; D gene ambiguous. The CDR3 extends over 12 amino acids. Per the germline V gene, CDR1 is MNHEY and CDR2 is SMNVEV (reference sequence). The ends were cut back, 4 bases at V and 1 base at J, with 4 bases in the middle. The CDR3 reads CASSSLQETQYF. CDR3 in DNA: TGTGCCAGCAGTTCCCTCCAAGAGACCCAGTACTTC.

The chain couples TRBV20-1 to TRBJ1-1; 11 bases match TRBD1. From germline, CDR1 is DFQATT and CDR2 SNEGSKA (reference sequence). J was trimmed by 4 bases and V by 6 bases; bases with no gene match: 10. CDR3 size: 15 residues. This chain's CDR3 is CSAPDRGLSITEAFF. The CDR3 region has the DNA TGCAGTGCACCGGACAGGGGGCTATCGATCACTGAAGCTTTCTTT.

A few counts support this clonotype. The chain links TRBV20-1 to TRBJ2-4; no firm D call. The V end was cut by 6 bases, the J end by 16 bases, with 19 bases between. This CDR3 is built from 11 residues. The germline V gene has CDR1 DFQATT and CDR2 SNEGSKA (reference sequence). The DNA of the CDR3 is TGCAGTGCGCGACCGGACGCCCCGTCATACTTC. This translates into CSARPDAPSYF.

This clonotype was observed at least ten times. The rearrangement uses TRBV7-3 and TRBJ2-3; the D is unclear. Trimming cost V 0 bases and J 4 bases, with 5 bases left between them. Germline V gene sequence: CDR1 SGHTA, CDR2 FQGTGA. The CDR3 runs 13 residues. CDR3 DNA sequence: TGTGCCAGCAGCTTAACGTACGCAGATACGCAGTATTTT. This translates into CASSLTYADTQYF.

This clonotype was recorded only once. The chain joins TRBV10-3 to TRBJ2-3; a weak D match, TRBD1 (5 bases). CDR3 length: 15 amino acids. Trimming took off 4 bases at V and 0 bases at J, with 11 bases between the two ends. Germline V gene data show CDR1 as ENHRY and CDR2 as SYGVKD. CDR3 coding DNA: TGTGCCATCAGTGTAAGGGGTTTGAGCACAGATACGCAGTATTTT. Protein: CAISVRGLSTDTQYF.

This chain links TRBV28 with TRBJ2-7, with 8 bases identical to TRBD1. Germline V CDR1 and CDR2: MDHEN, SYDVKM. The CDR3 consists of 16 residues. V gave up 0 bases and J gave up 0 bases; unmatched junction bases: 4. CDR3 amino acids: CASSLWGTGYSYEQYF. CDR3 bases: TGTGCCAGCAGTTTATGGGGGACAGGCTACTCCTACGAGCAGTACTTC.

In its sample, this clonotype was seen a few times. The genes are TRBV24-1 and TRBJ2-3; D perhaps matches TRBD2 (5 bases). Germline CDR1 is KGHDR and CDR2 is SFDVKD. Trimming removed 2 bases from V and 6 bases from J, with 11 bases in between. The CDR3 consists of 14 residues. CDR3 protein: CATSDSPSGDTQYF. In DNA form, the CDR3 reads TGTGCCACCAGTGATTCTCCTTCGGGGGATACGCAGTATTTT.

This clonotype was detected a few times. The chain couples TRBV4-1 to TRBJ2-1; TRBD1 matches 8 bases. Germline V CDR1 and CDR2: MGHRA, YSYEKL. The V gene end was trimmed by 2 bases and the J gene end by 8 bases; junction bases not matched to a gene: 5. The CDR3 extends over 14 amino acids. The CDR3 DNA reads TGCGCCAGCAGCCAAACCGGGACAGGATATGAGCAGTTCTTC. This sequence encodes CASSQTGTGYEQFF.

This clonotype appeared a few times. The chain carries TRBV4-3 and TRBJ1-5; no clear D gene. Per germline, CDR1 LGHNA and CDR2 YSLEER. The V end was cut by 4 bases, the J end by 0 bases, with 10 bases between. The CDR3 length is 15 residues. CDR3 loop: CASSRSTDSNQPQHF. CDR3 nucleotide sequence: TGCGCCAGCAGCCGATCCACAGATAGCAATCAGCCCCAGCATTTT.

The rearrangement links TRBV5-1 to TRBJ1-6; no clear D. The ends were cut back, 3 bases at V and 8 bases at J, with 9 bases in the middle. The germline gives CDR1 SGHRS, CDR2 YFSETQ. The CDR3 loop spans 13 amino acids. This CDR3 is CASSSEVDSPLHF. CDR3 DNA sequence: TGCGCCAGCAGCTCGGAAGTTGATTCACCCCTCCACTTT.

This chain uses TRBV30 with TRBJ2-5; D tentatively fits TRBD1 or TRBD2 (5 bases each). Germline lookup yields CDR1 GTSNPN and CDR2 SVGIG (reference sequence). This CDR3 comprises 14 residues. Trimming removed 2 bases from V and 5 bases from J, with 15 bases in between. The DNA of the CDR3 is TGTGCCTGGAGTACCGAAGGGACCCTTGAGACCCAGTACTTC. Translation: CAWSTEGTLETQYF.

The table lists this clonotype with a few counts. The chain uses TRBV6-2 or TRBV6-3 and TRBJ1-1; a weak D match, TRBD1 (6 bases). The CDR3 totals 13 residues. Germline values: CDR1 MNHEY, CDR2 SVGEGT. V lost 4 bases and J 4 bases, leaving 10 bases between the germline ends. The CDR3 loop reads CASSFEGGTEAFF. CDR3 DNA sequence: TGTGCCAGCAGTTTTGAGGGGGGCACTGAAGCTTTCTTT.

V usage is TRBV28 and J usage is TRBJ1-5, with D possibly TRBD1 on 5 matching bases. The V end lost 4 bases, the J end lost 2 bases, and 18 bases lay between the germline ends. The germline CDR1 and CDR2 sequences are MDHEN and SYDVKM. The CDR3 covers 17 residues. CDR3 DNA: TGTGCCAGCAGTTGGGGGGTAATGGGGGGTGGCAATCAGCCCCAGCATTTT. Protein: CASSWGVMGGGNQPQHF.

This clonotype has more than one count but fewer than ten. The rearrangement uses TRBV7-2 and TRBJ2-1; 9 positions agree with TRBD1. The germline CDR1 and CDR2 sequences are SGHTA and FQGNSA. V trimming: 5 bases; J trimming: 7 bases; junction bases outside the gene matches: 9. The CDR3 runs to 15 residues. As DNA, the CDR3 is TGTGCCAGCAGCGACCGACAGGGGGTAAGGAATGAGCAGTTCTTC. Translation gives CASSDRQGVRNEQFF.